This entry lists 17 T cell receptor beta chains sequenced from one sample in a study of T-cell memory formation after mild COVID-19. TCRdb reanalysed the 5' RACE reads using MiXCR and keeps one entry per CDR3 protein. The data show approximately 260,000 distinct CDR3 sequences, around 16% seen once. Specimen: PBMCs or a T cell subset sorted from them (not recorded which). The receptor set was obtained from a man aged 18 to 30 who had mild COVID-19 (a few samples of this study predate the infection). Cell type and time point are not known.

The rearrangement joins TRBV4-1 to TRBJ1-6; 7 bases line up with TRBD1. Trimming at V came to 3 bases and at J to 7 bases, leaving 3 bases not matched to a gene. This CDR3 spans 14 amino acids. CDR1 and CDR2 (germline): MGHRA, YSYEKL. The CDR3 loop reads CASSHPGQNSPLHF. The CDR3 nucleotides are TGCGCCAGCAGCCACCCGGGACAGAATTCACCCCTCCACTTT.

This clonotype was detected a few times. The CDR3 spells CASSIVGQTSYEQYF. The CDR3 DNA is TGTGCCAGTAGTATAGTTGGGCAGACGAGCTACGAGCAGTACTTC. J is TRBJ2-7 and V is TRBV19, with D unclear. Trimming removed 1 base from V and 3 bases from J, with 13 bases in between. This CDR3 has 15 residues. Germline CDR1 and CDR2: LNHDA and SQIVND (reference sequence).

CDR3 DNA sequence: TGTGCCAGCAGCTTAACCGACGTTGCGGAGACCCAGTACTTC. Protein: CASSLTDVAETQYF. The chain combines TRBV7-3 with TRBJ2-5; D is ambiguous. Germline CDR1 is SGHTA and CDR2 is FQGTGA. V was pared by 0 bases and J by 5 bases, with 10 bases between. The CDR3 consists of 14 residues.

The chain carries TRBV11-2 and TRBJ2-5, with TRBD2 matching 9 bases. The CDR3 spans 16 residues. Per the germline V gene, CDR1 is SGHAT and CDR2 is FQNNGV. V lost 6 bases, J lost 2 bases, and 10 bases stayed unmatched. The CDR3 reads CASRQIERGVQETQYF. The DNA for the CDR3 is TGTGCCAGCAGGCAGATAGAGCGGGGGGTACAAGAGACCCAGTACTTC.

This clonotype occurred a few times. The rearrangement links TRBV11-2 to TRBJ1-1; no firm D call. Between the trimmed V and J ends, which lost 7 bases and 4 bases, there was a span of 7 bases. There are 11 residues in the CDR3. Germline CDR1 is SGHAT and CDR2 is FQNNGV. CDR3 protein: CASMGRTEAFF. The CDR3 nucleotides are TGTGCCAGCATGGGTCGCACTGAAGCTTTCTTT.

The V call is TRBV4-3, the J call TRBJ2-7; TRBD2 is a possible D gene (6 bases). Trimming pared 6 bases from V and 2 bases from J, leaving 17 bases between. The germline CDR1 and CDR2 sequences are LGHNA and YSLEER. This CDR3 has 15 residues. The CDR3 DNA follows: TGCGCCAGCAGTCAATATAGCGGTGGTCCCTACGAGCAGTACTTC. It yields the protein CASSQYSGGPYEQYF.

This chain uses TRBV14 with TRBJ2-5; D unclear. Germline CDR1 reads SGHDN; CDR2 reads FVKESK. The CDR3 contains 15 residues. The V end was cut by 0 bases, the J end by 1 base, with 9 bases between. CDR3: CASSQDIESQETQYF. DNA of the CDR3: TGTGCCAGCAGCCAAGATATTGAGAGCCAAGAGACCCAGTACTTC.

CDR3 sequence (DNA): TGTGCCAGCAGCAGAGTTCCCTACGAGCAGTACTTC. This translates into CASSRVPYEQYF. V gene TRBV7-9 combines with J gene TRBJ2-7; D gene uncertain. This CDR3 region has 12 residues. Germline V CDR1 and CDR2: SEHNR, FQNEAQ (reference sequence). V gave up 5 bases and J gave up 2 bases, with 7 bases separating them.

This chain joins TRBV7-2 and TRBJ2-1, with D possibly TRBD2 on 6 matching bases. The CDR3 extends over 15 amino acids. The V gene lost 6 bases and the J gene lost 4 bases, with 16 bases spanning the gap. Germline values: CDR1 SGHTA, CDR2 FQGNSA. Here the CDR3 reads CASRFPGLLYNEQFF. In DNA form, the CDR3 reads TGTGCCAGCAGGTTTCCGGGACTCTTATACAATGAGCAGTTCTTC.

J is TRBJ2-3 and V is TRBV29-1, with D perhaps TRBD1 (7 bases). The CDR3 is 16 amino acids. Germline V lookup: CDR1 SQVTM, CDR2 ANQGSEA. Trimming took 6 bases from V and 0 from J, leaving 19 bases between them. The CDR3 reads CSVERQGRGSTDTQYF. DNA of the CDR3: TGCAGCGTCGAGAGACAGGGTCGGGGGAGCACAGATACGCAGTATTTT.

The chain is built from TRBV3-1 and TRBJ2-2; perhaps D is TRBD1 or TRBD2 (5 bases each). Per the germline V gene, CDR1 is LGHDT and CDR2 is YNNKEL (reference sequence). V dropped 0 bases and J dropped 4 bases, with 9 bases sitting between them. This CDR3 has 15 amino acids. The CDR3 reads CASSQERGSTGELFF. The CDR3 region has the DNA TGTGCCAGCAGCCAAGAGAGGGGATCCACCGGGGAGCTGTTTTTT.

The chain recombines TRBV7-6 with TRBJ2-1; D is unclear. Germline V CDR1 and CDR2: SGHVS, FNYEAQ. The CDR3 has 13 residues. V was trimmed by 5 bases and J by 5 bases, leaving 10 bases between them. CDR3 DNA: TGTGCCAGCAGCCCGATGGGCCACAATGAGCAGTTCTTC. Encoded protein: CASSPMGHNEQFF. Complete variable domain (other parts from reference TRBV7-6 and TRBJ2-1): GAGVSQSPRYKVTKRGQDVALRCDPISGHVSLYWYRQALGQGPEFLTYFNYEAQQDKSGLPNDRFSAERPEGSISTLTIQRTEQRDSAMYRCASSPMGHNEQFFGPGTRLTVL.

This clonotype was picked up a small number of times. The chain links TRBV29-1 to TRBJ2-5; D is unclear. Germline loops: CDR1 SQVTM, CDR2 ANQGSEA. The CDR3 spans 13 residues. Trimming cost V 4 bases and J 2 bases, with 11 bases left between them. CDR3 amino acids: CSVVPDIQETQYF. As DNA, the CDR3 is TGCAGCGTTGTGCCAGATATACAAGAGACCCAGTACTTC.

The V and J genes are TRBV10-3 and TRBJ1-2; D uncertain. Trimming removed 8 bases at V and 5 bases at J, with 12 bases between. From germline, CDR1 is ENHRY and CDR2 SYGVKD. This CDR3 comprises 12 residues. The CDR3 reads CAIEWRHYGYTF. CDR3 bases: TGTGCCATCGAGTGGCGGCATTATGGCTACACCTTC.

This clonotype has just a few counts. The chain couples TRBV4-1 to TRBJ2-7; D is unclear. This CDR3 has 14 residues. The V gene lost 0 bases and the J gene lost 3 bases, with 9 bases spanning the gap. Germline loops: CDR1 MGHRA, CDR2 YSYEKL. The CDR3 DNA sequence: TGCGCCAGCAGCCAAGAAAGCCCAGGCTACGAGCAGTACTTC. It is translated as CASSQESPGYEQYF.

In this sample, this clonotype turned up a few times. The J gene is TRBJ2-3, the V gene TRBV7-9, with TRBD2 matching over 14 bases. V shed 4 bases and J 2 bases; nucleotides not matched to a gene: 5. The length of the CDR3 is 17 residues. Germline assignment: CDR1 SEHNR and CDR2 FQNEAQ (reference sequence). The CDR3 is CASSSGLAGGYTDTQYF. In nucleotides, the CDR3 is TGTGCCAGCAGCTCCGGACTAGCGGGGGGTTACACAGATACGCAGTATTTT.

This sequence joins TRBV6-1 and TRBJ2-5; D gene unclear. The CDR3 extends over 14 amino acids. The germline V gene has CDR1 MNHNS and CDR2 SASEGT. V was pared by 0 bases and J by 5 bases, with 10 bases between. This CDR3 reads CASSEAGISETQYF. CDR3 in DNA: TGTGCCAGCAGTGAAGCGGGTATATCGGAGACCCAGTACTTC.